This TCR beta chain comes out of a study of patients and donors after allogeneic stem cell transplantation. Germline CDR1 SGHVS, CDR2 FNYEAQ. V lost 5 bases, J lost 8 bases, and 17 bases lay in between. The CDR3 runs 14 residues. A single record per CDR3 protein comes from TCRdb applying MiXCR to the RT-PCR reads. Here the sample spans about a million distinct CDR3 sequences, more than 15% being singletons. This chain uses TRBV7-6 with TRBJ2-3, with D possibly matching TRBD1 (6 bases). The sample comprised blood, either unsorted or a sorted T cell fraction (not recorded which). The sequence derives from a human donor who was either an allogeneic HSCT recipient or a stem cell or donor lymphocyte infusion donor (not recorded which). It is not recorded whose cells these are; they may come from a transplant donor. DNA of the CDR3: TGTGCCAGCAGCCCCCGGACAGACCGGGTTACGCAGTATTTT. It codes for CASSPRTDRVTQYF.